This entry features one T cell receptor beta chain sequence. No antigen is known for it. This sequence may be a read error, since a much larger clone differs from it by one base. The record originates from a study of blood T cells in healthy people across ages. This CDR3 spans 13 amino acids. The germline gives CDR1 DFQATT, CDR2 SNEGSKA (reference sequence). It was with a sample-barcoded 5' primer and a J-beta primer mix that a second PCR of roughly 7 to 11 cycles was run. TCRdb re-analysed the 5' RACE reads in MiXCR, keeping a single row per CDR3 protein. This sample has about a million distinct CDR3 sequences, with 35% to 40% found just once. A minimum of 7 million PBMCs was isolated per sample. Study-wide findings and caveats: Higher diversity and more naive CD4+ cells were features of long-lived donors, compared to aged donors. Researchers deemed the diversity estimates from one million T cells underestimates.

Sequenced input: blood. This TCR derives from a man aged 18-30 years in good health. The rearrangement joins TRBV20-1 to TRBJ2-7, with D tentatively TRBD1 or TRBD2 (5 bases each). The CDR3 sequence: CSTSRGATYEQYF. CDR3 nucleotides: TGCAGTACTAGTCGAGGGGCAACCTACGAGCAGTACTTC.